This passage covers 30 T cell receptor beta chains from one sample sequenced in a study of T cells in Graves' hyperthyroidism and ophthalmopathy. Amplification targeted TCR beta CDR3 regions from RNA transcripts. Carried out on the TCR CDR3, a first-round RT-PCR used the HTBI primer set. Via MiXCR, TCRdb re-called the multiplex PCR reads, giving one row per CDR3 protein. Of about 460,000 distinct CDR3 sequences in the sample, roughly 23% were seen once. The specimen sequenced was blood. Receptor source: a woman between 65 and 79 years old with Graves' ophthalmopathy.

This clonotype has a count of ten or more. The CDR3 nucleotides are TGTGCCAGCAGGCCCGGGACAGGGGGAGCAGATACGCAGTATTTT. Protein: CASRPGTGGADTQYF. J is TRBJ2-3 and V is TRBV12-3 or TRBV12-4; 11 nucleotides line up with TRBD1. V lost 6 bases, J lost 4 bases, and 6 bases stayed unmatched. CDR3 length equals 15 residues.

This clonotype was counted at least ten times. The chain links TRBV6-6 to TRBJ2-7; the D is unclear. Between the trimmed V and J ends, which lost 2 bases and 1 base, there was a span of 9 bases. CDR1 is MNHNY and CDR2 is SVGAGI in the germline V gene (reference sequence). CDR3 size: 14 residues. The CDR3, as DNA: TGTGCCAGCAGTTACCTGGACCGTTCCTACGAGCAGTACTTC. Its translation: CASSYLDRSYEQYF.

Only a few counts were recorded for this clonotype. The rearrangement uses TRBV27 and TRBJ2-7, with D possibly being TRBD2 (6 bases). V was shortened by 4 bases and J by 5 bases, with 12 bases between the two germline ends. This CDR3 contains 13 residues. The germline V gene encodes CDR1 MNHEY and CDR2 SMNVEV (reference sequence). DNA of the CDR3: TGTGCCAGCAGTTGGGCTAGCGTAAACGAGCAGTACTTC. This codes for CASSWASVNEQYF.

At least ten counts were recorded for this clonotype. The chain joins TRBV12-3 or TRBV12-4 to TRBJ1-1; D is unresolved. The CDR3 spans 14 residues. Trimming shortened V by 2 bases and J by 5 bases, and 12 bases separated the two germline ends. The CDR3 is CASSLNGWRTEAFF. The CDR3 DNA follows: TGTGCCAGCAGTTTAAACGGTTGGAGGACTGAAGCTTTCTTT.

This clonotype was seen more than once but under ten times. The chain uses TRBV29-1 and TRBJ2-2; maybe TRBD2 (5 bases). Trimming shortened V by 1 base and J by 7 bases, and 16 bases separated the two germline ends. Germline CDR1 SQVTM, CDR2 ANQGSEA. This CDR3 is 15 amino acids long. In nucleotides, the CDR3 is TGCAGCGTTGAAGGTGGTGAGGGCCCGGTCGGGGAGCTGTTTTTT. Protein: CSVEGGEGPVGELFF.

This rearrangement joins TRBV13 to TRBJ2-7; D is uncertain. V lost 1 base, J lost 0 bases, and 7 bases lay in between. The length of the CDR3 is 14 residues. CDR1 is PRHDT, CDR2 FYEKMQ, per germline (reference sequence). CDR3 sequence (DNA): TGTGCCAGCAGCTTAGCGCCGAGCTCCTACGAGCAGTACGTC. Translated, it gives CASSLAPSSYEQYV.

V is TRBV7-8 and J is TRBJ2-3, with D possibly TRBD2 on 5 matching bases. The germline V and J ends were trimmed by 5 bases and 1 base, with 16 bases remaining between them. This CDR3 comprises 16 residues. The V gene's germline CDR1 is SGHVS and CDR2 FQNEAQ. CDR3 nucleotides: TGTGCCAGCAGCCAACCCCTAGCTGGGGGCACAGATACGCAGTATTTT. It yields the protein CASSQPLAGGTDTQYF. Variable domain in full (rest from reference TRBV7-8 and TRBJ2-3): GAGVSQSPRYKVAKRGQDVALRCDPISGHVSLFWYQQALGQGPEFLTYFQNEAQLDKSGLPSDRFFAERPEGSVSTLKIQRTQQEDSAVYLCASSQPLAGGTDTQYFGPGTRLTVL.

This clonotype has just a few counts. The rearrangement links TRBV19 to TRBJ2-7; 10 bases are shared with TRBD1. The junction had 1 base not matched to a gene; V was cut back by 3 bases and J by 2 bases. The CDR3 contains 14 residues. Germline CDR1 LNHDA, CDR2 SQIVND (reference sequence). CDR3 in DNA: TGTGCCAGTAGTATGGACAGGGGGGCCTACGAGCAGTACTTC. This gives the protein CASSMDRGAYEQYF. The whole variable domain, filled in from reference TRBV19 and TRBJ2-7, reads DGGITQSPKYLFRKEGQNVTLSCEQNLNHDAMYWYRQDPGQGLRLIYYSQIVNDFQKGDIAEGYSVSREKKESFPLTVTSAQKNPTAFYLCASSMDRGAYEQYFGPGTRLTVT.

The chain recombines TRBV27 with TRBJ2-1; perhaps TRBD2 as D (6 bases). With 1 base removed from V and 4 bases from J, the gap between germline ends came to 17 bases. Germline CDR1 is MNHEY and CDR2 is SMNVEV (reference sequence). This CDR3 spans 17 amino acids. The CDR3 DNA sequence: TGTGCCAGCAGTTTATTTAGCCCGGGAGTAGGGTACAATGAGCAGTTCTTC. Protein: CASSLFSPGVGYNEQFF.

This clonotype was found a few times. The rearrangement uses TRBV7-2 and TRBJ1-6; D perhaps matches TRBD1 (5 bases). V was shortened by 3 bases and J by 7 bases, with 19 bases between the two germline ends. Per germline, CDR1 SGHTA and CDR2 FQGNSA. The CDR3 has 17 residues. The CDR3 sequence is CASSLVGTLRVNSPLHF. The DNA for the CDR3 is TGTGCCAGCAGCTTGGTAGGGACTCTTAGAGTGAATTCACCCCTCCACTTT.

This clonotype has just a few counts. The V and J genes are TRBV7-8 and TRBJ2-7, with D possibly being TRBD1 (6 bases). Germline-derived CDR1 and CDR2 are SGHVS and FQNEAQ. The CDR3 runs 15 residues. V gave up 0 bases and J gave up 4 bases, with 13 bases separating them. CDR3: CASSLAGQGRYEQYF. The CDR3 nucleotides are TGTGCCAGCAGCTTAGCGGGGCAGGGGCGGTACGAGCAGTACTTC.

The CDR3 protein is CSAPGTSGRKYGDEQYF. The CDR3, as DNA: TGCAGTGCTCCTGGGACTAGCGGGAGAAAGTATGGAGACGAGCAGTACTTC. This chain links TRBV20-1 with TRBJ2-7; 14 nucleotides line up with TRBD2. Germline CDR1 and CDR2: DFQATT and SNEGSKA (reference sequence). Trimming cost V 5 bases and J 5 bases; bases outside gene matches: 14. CDR3 length: 17 residues.

In this sample, this clonotype turned up a few times. V is TRBV20-1 and J is TRBJ2-7, with 8 bases fitting TRBD2. The CDR3 totals 14 residues. With 5 bases clipped from V and 1 base from J, the junction kept 7 bases outside the gene matches. Germline V lookup: CDR1 DFQATT, CDR2 SNEGSKA (reference sequence). The CDR3 loop is CSASEGTRSYEQYF. DNA of the CDR3: TGCAGTGCTTCGGAGGGGACTAGATCCTACGAGCAGTACTTC.

The rearrangement uses TRBV28 and TRBJ2-7; 11 bases line up with TRBD2. V shed 7 bases, J shed 3 bases, and the junction held 11 bases outside the gene matches. The CDR3 length is 16 residues. CDR1 is MDHEN and CDR2 is SYDVKM in the germline V gene. CDR3 region: CASNLVAGGPGYEQYF. Here the CDR3 DNA reads TGTGCCAGCAACCTAGTAGCGGGAGGGCCGGGCTACGAGCAGTACTTC. Variable domain in full (rest from reference TRBV28 and TRBJ2-7): DVKVTQSSRYLVKRTGEKVFLECVQDMDHENMFWYRQDPGLGLRLIYFSYDVKMKEKGDIPEGYSVSREKKERFSLILESASTNQTSMYLCASNLVAGGPGYEQYFGPGTRLTVT.

This rearrangement joins TRBV6-2 or TRBV6-3 to TRBJ2-3; D is unclear. In germline, CDR1 is MNHEY, CDR2 SVGEGT. This CDR3 is built from 12 residues. Deletions cut 3 bases from V and 7 bases from J, with 8 bases between. The CDR3 bases are TGTGCCAGCAGTTATACGGCAAATACGCAGTATTTT. It is translated as CASSYTANTQYF.

The table lists this clonotype with many counts. The chain carries TRBV2 and TRBJ1-1, with D uncertain. Germline-derived CDR1 and CDR2 are SNHLY and FYNNEI. V lost 1 base, J lost 1 base, and 4 bases lay in between. The CDR3 is 13 amino acids. CDR3 sequence reads: CASSEGSNTEAFF. CDR3 sequence (DNA): TGTGCCAGCAGTGAAGGATCGAACACTGAAGCTTTCTTT.

The chain links TRBV19 to TRBJ2-3, with 11 bases aligning to TRBD2. The trim removed 6 bases at V and 4 bases at J, leaving 9 bases unmatched. Germline CDR1 is LNHDA and CDR2 is SQIVND (reference sequence). CDR3 length: 16 residues. This CDR3 is CASSRTSGSGPDTQYF. CDR3 sequence (DNA): TGTGCCAGTAGCCGAACTAGCGGGAGTGGTCCAGATACGCAGTATTTT.

Notes on this clonotype: This may arise from a read error, as a much more abundant clone is one base away. The V gene is TRBV20-1, the J gene TRBJ1-1; D is ambiguous. Per germline, CDR1 DFQATT and CDR2 SNEGSKA (reference sequence). The CDR3 consists of 10 residues. The CDR3 coding sequence is TGCGGTGCTCCTCCATGCCAAGCTTTCTTT. Its protein product is CGAPPCQAFF.

This clonotype was detected only a few times. The J gene is TRBJ1-5, the V gene TRBV29-1, with TRBD1 as a possible D gene (5 bases). V was shortened by 6 bases and J by 1 base, with 10 bases between the two germline ends. The CDR3 consists of 13 residues. From germline, CDR1 is SQVTM and CDR2 ANQGSEA. The CDR3 protein is CSVGGASNQPQHF. DNA for the CDR3: TGCAGCGTGGGAGGGGCGAGCAATCAGCCCCAGCATTTT.

This rearrangement joins TRBV28 to TRBJ1-3; no clear D. The V gene's germline CDR1 is MDHEN and CDR2 SYDVKM. The CDR3 length is 14 residues. V dropped 0 bases and J dropped 0 bases, with 3 bases sitting between them. CDR3 nucleotides: TGTGCCAGCAGTTTATGGTCCTCTGGAAACACCATATATTTT. Translating it yields CASSLWSSGNTIYF.

This clonotype was counted ten times or more. CDR3 sequence: CASMGGRPSYEQYF. The CDR3 region has the DNA TGTGCCAGCATGGGGGGGAGGCCCTCCTACGAGCAGTACTTC. The V gene is TRBV28, the J gene TRBJ2-7; 7 nucleotides line up with TRBD2. This CDR3 spans 14 amino acids. J lost 0 bases, V lost 7 bases, and 6 bases had no gene match. Germline V gene sequence: CDR1 MDHEN, CDR2 SYDVKM.

This clonotype has only a few counts. The rearrangement links TRBV3-1 to TRBJ2-1; 8 bases are a match to TRBD2. Germline trimming cut 0 bases from V and 7 bases from J; bases unmatched to any gene: 5. The CDR3 is 15 amino acids. Germline CDR1 LGHDT, CDR2 YNNKEL (reference sequence). In DNA form, the CDR3 reads TGTGCCAGCAGCCAAGACGTCGGGGGGGGGAATGAGCAGTTCTTC. Its translation is CASSQDVGGGNEQFF.

V usage is TRBV27 and J usage is TRBJ2-7, with 7 bases lining up with TRBD2. The CDR3 covers 14 residues. With V trimmed by 8 bases and J by 4 bases, 11 bases remained unmatched. Germline V gene sequence: CDR1 MNHEY, CDR2 SMNVEV (reference sequence). The CDR3 DNA is TGTGCCAGCTCCGGGACTATCGAGAGTTACGAGCAGTACTTC. Its translation: CASSGTIESYEQYF.

The chain has TRBV20-1 and TRBJ2-5; a weak D match, TRBD1 (6 bases). In germline, CDR1 is DFQATT, CDR2 SNEGSKA (reference sequence). Trimming took 1 base from V and 4 from J, leaving 10 bases between them. CDR3 length: 13 amino acids. The CDR3 coding sequence is TGCAGTGCTAGAGTGTCAGGGGTAGAGACCCAGTACTTC. Encoded protein: CSARVSGVETQYF.

The chain combines TRBV6-1 with TRBJ1-1; no clear D gene. This CDR3 comprises 16 residues. CDR1 and CDR2 (germline): MNHNS, SASEGT. Trimming stripped 4 bases from V and 1 base from J, with 16 bases between. Here the CDR3 reads CASSGGRGIENTEAFF. CDR3 DNA: TGTGCCAGCAGTGGGGGTCGAGGGATTGAGAACACTGAAGCTTTCTTT.

This chain connects TRBV20-1 to TRBJ2-3, with 14 bases lining up with TRBD2. V was clipped by 6 bases and J by 3 bases; unmatched bases: 8. CDR1 is DFQATT, CDR2 SNEGSKA, per germline (reference sequence). The CDR3 is 16 residues long. Written as DNA, the CDR3 is TGCAGTGCACAGGGGACTAGCGGGAGTCAAACAGATACGCAGTATTTT. Protein sequence: CSAQGTSGSQTDTQYF.

The chain couples TRBV6-1 to TRBJ2-3, with D perhaps TRBD1 (7 bases). This CDR3 spans 16 amino acids. Trimming left V 7 bases short and J 2 bases short, with 19 bases between. The germline CDR1 and CDR2 sequences are MNHNS and SASEGT. CDR3 bases: TGTGCCAGCACCTCACGAGGGGGGACAGTCACAGATACGCAGTATTTT. Its protein is CASTSRGGTVTDTQYF.

Many counts were recorded for this clonotype. The V gene is TRBV7-2, the J gene TRBJ1-1, with 9 bases fitting TRBD1. Losses at the gene ends were 7 bases for V and 2 bases for J; bases not matched to a gene: 5. Looked up from germline, CDR1 is SGHTA and CDR2 is FQGNSA. This CDR3 contains 14 residues. The CDR3 coding sequence is TGTGCCAGCACACAGGGGGCTGGAAACACTGAAGCTTTCTTT. It encodes CASTQGAGNTEAFF.

The rearrangement joins TRBV3-1 to TRBJ2-4; D is undetermined. Germline assignment: CDR1 LGHDT and CDR2 YNNKEL (reference sequence). The CDR3 runs 16 residues. The V end lost 1 base, the J end lost 1 base, and 11 bases lay between the germline ends. In DNA, the CDR3 is TGTGCCAGCAGCCAAGTTGATACTCTGGCCAAAAACATTCAGTACTTC. Translated, it gives CASSQVDTLAKNIQYF.

There are a few counts of this clonotype. V usage is TRBV7-9 and J usage is TRBJ1-5, with a possible D match to TRBD1 (5 bases). Germline V lookup: CDR1 SEHNR, CDR2 FQNEAQ (reference sequence). Trimming removed 5 bases at V and 3 bases at J, with 23 bases between. The length of the CDR3 is 18 residues. The CDR3 DNA is TGTGCCAGCAGCCGTCGAGGGACCTTTGGTGGAGACAATCAGCCCCAGCATTTT. This codes for CASSRRGTFGGDNQPQHF. The full variable domain, its missing parts supplied by reference TRBV7-9 and TRBJ1-5, is DTGVSQNPRHKITKRGQNVTFRCDPISEHNRLYWYRQTLGQGPEFLTYFQNEAQLEKSRLLSDRFSAERPKGSFSTLEIQRTEQGDSAMYLCASSRRGTFGGDNQPQHFGDGTRLSIL.